This TCR beta chain was observed in a study of CD8 T cells in Susac syndrome. This clonotype occurred once. The RNA, about 0.45 to 1 ug, was put through reverse transcription using random hexamers. TCRdb recomputed calls from the immunoSEQ multiplex PCR reads with MiXCR, one row per CDR3 protein. Of about 120,000 distinct CDR3 sequences listed, about nine tenths were seen once; the top ten hold 0.14%. The CDR3 extends over 17 amino acids. The germline CDR1 and CDR2 sequences are LGHNA and YSLEER. V gave up 4 bases and J gave up 2 bases; unmatched junction bases: 12. This TCR was recovered from a human donor in good health. Sequencing used CD4+ T cells from PBMCs. The chain couples TRBV4-3 to TRBJ2-7; 9 bases map to TRBD1. CDR3 protein: CASSLRGPGQGAYEQYF. CDR3 sequence (DNA): TGCGCCAGCAGCCTCCGTGGCCCGGGACAGGGCGCCTACGAGCAGTACTTC.